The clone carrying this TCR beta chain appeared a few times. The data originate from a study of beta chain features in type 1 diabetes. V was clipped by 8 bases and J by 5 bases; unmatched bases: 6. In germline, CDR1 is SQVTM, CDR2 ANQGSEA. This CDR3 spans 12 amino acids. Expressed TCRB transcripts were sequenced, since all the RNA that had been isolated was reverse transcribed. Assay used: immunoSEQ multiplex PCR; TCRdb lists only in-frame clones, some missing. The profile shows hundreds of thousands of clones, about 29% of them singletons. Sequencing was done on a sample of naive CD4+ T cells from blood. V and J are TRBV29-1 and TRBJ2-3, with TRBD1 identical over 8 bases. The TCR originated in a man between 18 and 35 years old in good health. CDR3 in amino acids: CSSRTGKDTQYF. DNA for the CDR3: TGCAGCTCCCGGACAGGGAAAGATACGCAGTATTTT.